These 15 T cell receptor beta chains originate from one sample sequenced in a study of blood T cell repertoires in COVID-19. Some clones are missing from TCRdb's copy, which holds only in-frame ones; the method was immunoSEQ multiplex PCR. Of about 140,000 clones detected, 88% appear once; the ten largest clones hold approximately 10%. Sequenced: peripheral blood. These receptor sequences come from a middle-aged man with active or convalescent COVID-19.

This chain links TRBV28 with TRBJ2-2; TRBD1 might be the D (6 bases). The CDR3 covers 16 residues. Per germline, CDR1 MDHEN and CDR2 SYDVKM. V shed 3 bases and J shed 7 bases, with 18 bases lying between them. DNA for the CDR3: TGTGCCAGCAGTTTGGGTCAGGGGCCCGGAGGCGGGGAGCTGTTTTTT. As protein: CASSLGQGPGGGELFF.

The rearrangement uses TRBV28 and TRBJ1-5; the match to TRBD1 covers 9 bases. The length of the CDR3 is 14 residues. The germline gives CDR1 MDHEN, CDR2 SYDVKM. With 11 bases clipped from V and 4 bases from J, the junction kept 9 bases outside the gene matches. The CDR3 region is CAGNGQGKNQPQHF. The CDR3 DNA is TGTGCCGGCAACGGACAGGGGAAAAATCAGCCCCAGCATTTT.

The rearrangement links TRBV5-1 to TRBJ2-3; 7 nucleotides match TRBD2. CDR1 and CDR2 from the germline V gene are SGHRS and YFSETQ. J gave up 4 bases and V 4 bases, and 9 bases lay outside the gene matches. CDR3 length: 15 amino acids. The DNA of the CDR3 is TGCGCCAGCAGCGTCCCCCTAGCGGAGGCAGATACGCAGTATTTT. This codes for CASSVPLAEADTQYF.

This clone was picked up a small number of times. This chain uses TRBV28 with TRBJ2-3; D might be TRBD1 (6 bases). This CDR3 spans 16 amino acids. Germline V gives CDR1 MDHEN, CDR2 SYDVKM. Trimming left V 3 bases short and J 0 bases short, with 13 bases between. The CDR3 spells CASSFRTETSTDTQYF. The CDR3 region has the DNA TGTGCCAGCAGTTTCCGGACAGAGACTAGCACAGATACGCAGTATTTT.

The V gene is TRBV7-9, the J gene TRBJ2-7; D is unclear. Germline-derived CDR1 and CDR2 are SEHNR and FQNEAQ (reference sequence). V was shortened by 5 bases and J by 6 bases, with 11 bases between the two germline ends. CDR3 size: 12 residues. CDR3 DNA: TGTGCCAGCAGCCCCGAGGCCCCCGAGCAGTACTTC. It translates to CASSPEAPEQYF.

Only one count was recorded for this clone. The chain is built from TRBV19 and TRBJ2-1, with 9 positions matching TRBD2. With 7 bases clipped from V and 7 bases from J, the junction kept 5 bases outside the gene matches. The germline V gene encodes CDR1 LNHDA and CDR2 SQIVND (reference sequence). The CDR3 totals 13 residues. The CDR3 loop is CASKASGVNEQFF. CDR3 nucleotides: TGTGCCAGTAAGGCTAGCGGGGTAAATGAGCAGTTCTTC. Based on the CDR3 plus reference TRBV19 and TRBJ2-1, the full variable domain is DGGITQSPKYLFRKEGQNVTLSCEQNLNHDAMYWYRQDPGQGLRLIYYSQIVNDFQKGDIAEGYSVSREKKESFPLTVTSAQKNPTAFYLCASKASGVNEQFFGPGTRLTVL.

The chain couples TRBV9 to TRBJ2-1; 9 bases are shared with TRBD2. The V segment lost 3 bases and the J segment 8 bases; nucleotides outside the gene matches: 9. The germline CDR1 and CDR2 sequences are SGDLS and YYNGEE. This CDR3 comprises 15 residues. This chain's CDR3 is CASSALAGSWYEQFF. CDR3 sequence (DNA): TGTGCCAGCAGCGCACTAGCGGGCTCGTGGTATGAGCAGTTCTTC.

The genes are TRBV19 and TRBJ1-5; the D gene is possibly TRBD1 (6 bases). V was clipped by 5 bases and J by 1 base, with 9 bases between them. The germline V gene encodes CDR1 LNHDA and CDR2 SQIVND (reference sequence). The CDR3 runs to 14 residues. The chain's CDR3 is CASSGGQSNQPQHF. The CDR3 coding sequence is TGTGCCAGTAGTGGCGGACAGAGCAATCAGCCCCAGCATTTT.

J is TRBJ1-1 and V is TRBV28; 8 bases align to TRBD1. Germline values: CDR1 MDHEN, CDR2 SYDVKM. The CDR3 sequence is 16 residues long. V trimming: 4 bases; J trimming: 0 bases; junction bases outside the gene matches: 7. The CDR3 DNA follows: TGTGCCAGCAGTTCCTGGGACAGGCCCATGAACACTGAAGCTTTCTTT. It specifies CASSSWDRPMNTEAFF.

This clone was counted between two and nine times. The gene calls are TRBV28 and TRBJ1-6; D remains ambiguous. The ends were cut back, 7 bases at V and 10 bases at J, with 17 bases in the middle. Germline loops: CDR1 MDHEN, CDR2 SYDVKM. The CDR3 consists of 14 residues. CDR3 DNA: TGTGCCAGCAATCCCGGAGGGATAAACTCACCCCTCCACTTT. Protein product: CASNPGGINSPLHF.

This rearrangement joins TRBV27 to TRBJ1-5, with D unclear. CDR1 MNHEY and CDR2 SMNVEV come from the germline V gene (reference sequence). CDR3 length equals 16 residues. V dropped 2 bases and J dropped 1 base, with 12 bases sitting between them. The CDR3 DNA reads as TGTGCCAGCAGTTTAGTCGGAGACCGAAGCAATCAGCCCCAGCATTTT. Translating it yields CASSLVGDRSNQPQHF.

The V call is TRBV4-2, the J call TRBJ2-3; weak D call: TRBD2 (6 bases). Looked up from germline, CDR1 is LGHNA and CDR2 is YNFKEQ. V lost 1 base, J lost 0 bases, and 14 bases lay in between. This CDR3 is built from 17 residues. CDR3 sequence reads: CASSQVAGTTSTDTQYF. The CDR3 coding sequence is TGTGCCAGCAGCCAAGTGGCGGGAACTACTAGCACAGATACGCAGTATTTT.

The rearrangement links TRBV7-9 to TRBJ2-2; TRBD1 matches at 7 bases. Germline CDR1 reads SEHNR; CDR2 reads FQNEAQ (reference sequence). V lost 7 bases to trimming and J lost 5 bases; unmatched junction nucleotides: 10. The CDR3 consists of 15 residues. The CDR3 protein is CASMVPRGQTGELFF. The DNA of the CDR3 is TGTGCCAGCATGGTTCCTAGGGGGCAAACCGGGGAGCTGTTTTTT.

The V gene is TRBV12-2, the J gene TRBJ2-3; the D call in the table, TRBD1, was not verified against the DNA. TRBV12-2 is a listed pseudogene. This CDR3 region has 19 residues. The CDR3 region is CASRLAEWARDIKGGTQYF. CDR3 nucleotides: TGTGCAAGTCGCTTAGCGGAGTGGGCTAGGGACATTAAAGGGGGTACGCAGTATTTT.

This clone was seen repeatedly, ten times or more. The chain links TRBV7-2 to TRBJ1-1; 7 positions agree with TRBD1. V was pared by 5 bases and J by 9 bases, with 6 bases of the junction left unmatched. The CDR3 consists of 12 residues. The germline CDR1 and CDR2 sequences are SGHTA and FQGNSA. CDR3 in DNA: TGTGCCAGCAGCCTCACAGGGGCGAAAGCTTTCTTT. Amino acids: CASSLTGAKAFF.